The rows below give T cell receptor beta chains drawn from one sample of a study of blood T cell repertoires in COVID-19. The method was immunoSEQ multiplex PCR; TCRdb's version includes in-frame clones alone and lacks a portion of them. The sample has some 150,000 clones, around 85% seen once. Source material: peripheral blood. These receptors were obtained from a middle-aged man with acute or convalescent COVID-19. The CDR3 runs from the conserved cysteine through the conserved F or W. A D gene is named only where the DNA matches it firmly. Expanded clones are given a class, and other clones once, few, many or no size at all.

d_call | j_call | v_call | clone_size | cdr3_nt | cdr3_aa
- | TRBJ2-5 | TRBV18 | - | TGTGCCAGCTCACCCCCTAGCGAGGGCCAAGAGACCCAGTACTTC | CASSPPSEGQETQYF
- | TRBJ2-3 | TRBV7-2 | - | TGTGCCAGCAGCTTAGTCCGGCGGTCGGGGTTCACAGATACGCAGTATTTT | CASSLVRRSGFTDTQYF
- | TRBJ2-3 | TRBV5-6 | - | TGTGCCAGCAGGGACTGGGACACAGATACGCAGTATTTT | CASRDWDTDTQYF
TRBD1 | TRBJ1-3 | TRBV3-1/TRBV3-2 | - | TGTGCCAGCAGCCTAGTGAAGAGTGGACAGGGGGCGCTTCTCTCTGGAAACACCATATATTTT | CASSLVKSGQGALLSGNTIYF
TRBD2 | TRBJ2-5 | TRBV6-2/TRBV6-3 | - | TGTGCCAGCAGTCCGGACCTAGCGGCCCACCGCCGGGGGACCCAGTACTTC | CASSPDLAAHRRGTQYF
- | TRBJ1-6 | TRBV3-1/TRBV3-2 | - | TGTGCCAGCAGCTTACAGGGAGACGGTTCACCCCTCCACTTT | CASSLQGDGSPLHF
- | TRBJ1-3 | TRBV28 | - | TGTGCCAGCAGTTTATATCGGGATGCCCTATATTTT | CASSLYRDALYF
- | TRBJ1-2 | TRBV6-5 | - | TGTGCCAGCAGTTCAACCTCCGGGGGGGGCTACACCTTC | CASSSTSGGGYTF
TRBD2 | TRBJ2-1 | TRBV10-2 | - | TGCGCCAGCAGTGAGTCCCCCCACGGGAGGGCCGGCAATGAGCAGTTCTTC | CASSESPHGRAGNEQFF
- | TRBJ2-1 | TRBV19 | - | TGTGCCAGTCGGAAGGAGGGGAGCTCCTACAATGAGCAGTTCTTC | CASRKEGSSYNEQFF
- | TRBJ2-7 | TRBV15 | - | TGTGCCACCAGCAGAGTAGAAGAAGGGAGTTCTTCTAGCTACGAGCAGTACTTC | CATSRVEEGSSSSYEQYF
- | TRBJ2-2 | TRBV19 | - | TGTGCCAGTAGTAGTATAAGGGACACTAACACCGGGGAGCTGTTTTTT | CASSSIRDTNTGELFF
- | TRBJ2-3 | TRBV28 | - | TGTGCCAGCAGTCCCGGGGTAGCGGGCACAGATACGCAGTATTTT | CASSPGVAGTDTQYF
TRBD1 | TRBJ2-7 | TRBV4-1 | - | TGCGCCAGCAGCCAAGCAGGGGGCTCCTACGAGCAGTACTTC | CASSQAGGSYEQYF
TRBD1 | TRBJ1-6 | TRBV6-4 | - | TGTGCCAGCAGTCGGGACAGGGGACATTCACCCCTCCACTTT | CASSRDRGHSPLHF
TRBD1 | TRBJ1-4 | TRBV18 | - | TGTGCCAGCTCATCAACGGGACAGGGAAATGAAAAACTGTTTTTT | CASSSTGQGNEKLFF
TRBD1 | TRBJ2-4 | TRBV27 | once | TGTGCCAGCAGTCCAAGGACAGGACTAGCCAAAAACATTCAGTACTTC | CASSPRTGLAKNIQYF
- | TRBJ1-6 | TRBV28 | - | TGTGCCAGCAGGGACAGAGCCGCGTTTTATAATTCACCCCTCCACTTT | CASRDRAAFYNSPLHF
- | TRBJ1-1 | TRBV5-1 | - | TGCGCCAGCAGCTTGGACTCAACTGAAGCTTTCTTT | CASSLDSTEAFF
- | TRBJ1-2 | TRBV7-9 | - | TGTGCCAGCAGCCTCGGGACTAACATGGTCTATGGCTACACCTTC | CASSLGTNMVYGYTF
TRBD1 | TRBJ1-2 | TRBV27 | - | TGTGCCAGCAGTTTATTGGGACAGGGATACTATGGCTACACCTTC | CASSLLGQGYYGYTF
TRBD2 | TRBJ2-7 | TRBV9 | - | TGTGCCAGCAGCGACGGGGACGGGGGGTCCTACGAGCAGTACTTC | CASSDGDGGSYEQYF
- | TRBJ1-1 | TRBV2 | - | TGTGCCAGCTCTGATACTAGTGAGACCGAAGCTTTCTTT | CASSDTSETEAFF
TRBD2 | TRBJ2-1 | TRBV7-8 | - | TGTGCCAGCAGCTTAAGCGGGGGTCGGGGCGGAAGGGGTGAGCAGTTCTTC | CASSLSGGRGGRGEQFF